This T cell receptor beta chain was recorded in a study of cytomegalovirus exposure and HLA in healthy donors. Broader study findings: A later analysis found common viral pathogens apparently linked to several of the most significant clusters. Accurate prediction of HLA-A and HLA-B alleles (for most subjects) was reportedly achieved from TCR beta sequences. It was reportedly the case that the classifier diagnosed cytomegalovirus status with high specificity and sensitivity.

Of note for this clone: Its specificity is not known.

It was with 60 Vbeta and 13 Jbeta primers that the PCR ran. The method was immunoSEQ multiplex PCR; TCRdb's version includes in-frame clones alone and lacks a portion of them. This sample has 150,000 to 200,000 clones, with around 80% found just once. The sequence derives from a young woman in good health and CMV-seropositive. The specimen sequenced was PBMCs.

The CDR3 DNA follows: TGCGCCAGCAGCTTGGATTCAGAATTCACAGATACGCAGTATTTT. This translates into CASSLDSEFTDTQYF. The gene calls are TRBV5-1 and TRBJ2-3; D not resolved. Germline values: CDR1 SGHRS, CDR2 YFSETQ. Trimming left V 0 bases short and J 2 bases short, with 10 bases between. The CDR3 loop spans 15 amino acids.